Below are 8 T cell receptor beta chains sequenced from a single sample in a study of blood T cell repertoires in COVID-19. Libraries were prepared by immunoSEQ multiplex PCR; TCRdb keeps only in-frame clonotypes and omits some of them. In the table there are hundreds of thousands of clones, approximately 87% of which are singletons. Sequenced material: PBMCs or T cells enriched from blood (not recorded which). Every receptor here comes from a woman aged 45-60 years who had recovered from COVID-19.

The rearrangement links TRBV27 to TRBJ1-6, with D possibly being TRBD1 (6 bases). The CDR3 contains 15 residues. Trimming took 6 bases from V and 6 from J, leaving 15 bases between them. Germline-derived CDR1 and CDR2 are MNHEY and SMNVEV (reference sequence). The CDR3 spells CASSPRGLLNSPLHF. Written as DNA, the CDR3 is TGTGCCAGCAGCCCGCGGGGGCTGCTTAATTCACCCCTCCACTTT.

The CDR3 reads CAWTITVNYGYTF. The CDR3 DNA follows: TGTGCCTGGACCATAACAGTGAACTATGGCTACACCTTC. The V and J genes are TRBV30 and TRBJ1-2; D remains unclear. This CDR3 spans 13 amino acids. Germline CDR1 is GTSNPN and CDR2 is SVGIG (reference sequence). V was shortened by 4 bases and J by 2 bases, with 11 bases between the two germline ends.

The rearrangement joins TRBV19 to TRBJ1-2; TRBD1 matches at 8 bases. The CDR3 has 13 amino acids. Germline-derived CDR1 and CDR2 are LNHDA and SQIVND (reference sequence). The V and J ends lost 5 bases and 3 bases, in that order; junction bases with no gene match: 2. The CDR3 sequence is CASSEQGDYGYTF. CDR3 in DNA: TGTGCCAGTAGTGAACAGGGGGACTATGGCTACACCTTC. Based on the CDR3 plus reference TRBV19 and TRBJ1-2, the full variable domain is DGGITQSPKYLFRKEGQNVTLSCEQNLNHDAMYWYRQDPGQGLRLIYYSQIVNDFQKGDIAEGYSVSREKKESFPLTVTSAQKNPTAFYLCASSEQGDYGYTFGSGTRLTVV.

The V call is TRBV27, the J call TRBJ2-1; 10 bases line up with TRBD1. The germline V gene has CDR1 MNHEY and CDR2 SMNVEV (reference sequence). This CDR3 is 16 amino acids long. V was pared by 5 bases and J by 6 bases, with 10 bases of the junction left unmatched. CDR3 in DNA: TGTGCCAGCAGTAGGGATTCCGGGACAGGGGCCAATGAGCAGTTCTTC. It yields the protein CASSRDSGTGANEQFF.

V usage is TRBV30 and J usage is TRBJ1-5; tentatively, D is TRBD1 (6 bases). The CDR3 has 14 residues. Trimming shortened V by 2 bases and J by 3 bases, and 11 bases separated the two germline ends. The V gene's germline CDR1 is GTSNPN and CDR2 SVGIG (reference sequence). This CDR3 is CAWSLGAFNQPQHF. As DNA, the CDR3 is TGTGCCTGGAGTTTGGGGGCCTTCAATCAGCCCCAGCATTTT.

The V and J genes are TRBV13 and TRBJ1-6, with D unresolved. V lost 5 bases, J lost 6 bases, and 8 bases lay in between. Germline lookup yields CDR1 PRHDT and CDR2 FYEKMQ (reference sequence). The CDR3 has 13 residues. CDR3 region: CASSPYSNSPLHF. In DNA, the CDR3 is TGTGCCAGCAGCCCTTACAGTAATTCACCCCTCCACTTT.

J is TRBJ1-2 and V is TRBV5-6; D is perhaps TRBD1 (6 bases). Trimming cost V 0 bases and J 2 bases, with 11 bases left between them. Looked up from germline, CDR1 is SGHDT and CDR2 is YYEEEE. The CDR3 loop spans 15 amino acids. The CDR3 is CASSLGTAGNYGYTF. In nucleotides, the CDR3 is TGTGCCAGCAGCTTGGGGACAGCGGGGAACTATGGCTACACCTTC.

This clone was counted a single time. This chain links TRBV9 with TRBJ1-2; 8 positions agree with TRBD1. CDR1 and CDR2 from the germline V gene are SGDLS and YYNGEE. V trimming: 4 bases; J trimming: 2 bases; junction bases outside the gene matches: 7. This CDR3 has 15 residues. CDR3 nucleotide sequence: TGTGCCAGCAGCCCGCGACAGGGGCGAAACTATGGCTACACCTTC. Amino acids: CASSPRQGRNYGYTF.